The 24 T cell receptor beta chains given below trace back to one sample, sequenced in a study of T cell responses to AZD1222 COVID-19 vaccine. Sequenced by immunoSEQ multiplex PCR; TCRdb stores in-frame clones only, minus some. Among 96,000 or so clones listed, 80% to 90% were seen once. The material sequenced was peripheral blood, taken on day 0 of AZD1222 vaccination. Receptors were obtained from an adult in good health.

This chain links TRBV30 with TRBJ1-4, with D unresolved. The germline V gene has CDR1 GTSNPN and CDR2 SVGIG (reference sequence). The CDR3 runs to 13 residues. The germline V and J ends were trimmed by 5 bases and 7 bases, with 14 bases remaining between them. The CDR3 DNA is TGTGCCTGGGGCCCCGGGTTTGCTGAAAAACTGTTTTTT. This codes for CAWGPGFAEKLFF.

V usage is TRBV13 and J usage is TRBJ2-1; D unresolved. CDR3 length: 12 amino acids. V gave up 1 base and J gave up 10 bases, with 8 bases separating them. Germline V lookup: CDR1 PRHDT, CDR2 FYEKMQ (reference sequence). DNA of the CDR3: TGTGCCAGCAGCTTAGCGGGTACCGAGCAGTTCTTC. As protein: CASSLAGTEQFF. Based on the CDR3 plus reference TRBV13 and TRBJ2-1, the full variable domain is AAGVIQSPRHLIKEKRETATLKCYPIPRHDTVYWYQQGPGQDPQFLISFYEKMQSDKGSIPDRFSAQQFSDYHSELNMSSLELGDSALYFCASSLAGTEQFFGPGTRLTVL.

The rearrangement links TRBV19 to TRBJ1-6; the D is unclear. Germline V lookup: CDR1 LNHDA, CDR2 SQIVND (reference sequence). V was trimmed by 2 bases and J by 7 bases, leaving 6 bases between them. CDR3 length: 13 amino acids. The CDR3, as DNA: TGTGCCAGTAGTATAACGGGAAATTCACCCCTCCACTTT. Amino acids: CASSITGNSPLHF. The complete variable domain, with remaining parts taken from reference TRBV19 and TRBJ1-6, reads DGGITQSPKYLFRKEGQNVTLSCEQNLNHDAMYWYRQDPGQGLRLIYYSQIVNDFQKGDIAEGYSVSREKKESFPLTVTSAQKNPTAFYLCASSITGNSPLHFGNGTRLTVT.

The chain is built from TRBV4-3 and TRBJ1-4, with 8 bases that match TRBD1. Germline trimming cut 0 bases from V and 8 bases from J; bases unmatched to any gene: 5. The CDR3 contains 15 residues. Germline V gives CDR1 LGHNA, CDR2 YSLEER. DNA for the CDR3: TGCGCCAGCAGCCAAGATCAGGGGGCTGGCGAAAAACTGTTTTTT. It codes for CASSQDQGAGEKLFF.

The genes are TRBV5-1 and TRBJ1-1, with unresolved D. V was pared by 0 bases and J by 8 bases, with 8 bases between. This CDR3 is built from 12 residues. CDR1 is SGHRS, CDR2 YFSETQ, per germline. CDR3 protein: CASSLAPPEAFF. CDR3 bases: TGCGCCAGCAGCTTGGCCCCTCCAGAAGCTTTCTTT.

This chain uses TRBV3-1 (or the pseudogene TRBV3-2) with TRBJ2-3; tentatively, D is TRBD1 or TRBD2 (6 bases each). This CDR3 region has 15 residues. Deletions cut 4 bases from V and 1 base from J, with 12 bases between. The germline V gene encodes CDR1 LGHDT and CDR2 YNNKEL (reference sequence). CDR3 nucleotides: TGTGCCAGCAGCCTGGGAAGGGGGGGCACAGATACGCAGTATTTT. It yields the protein CASSLGRGGTDTQYF.

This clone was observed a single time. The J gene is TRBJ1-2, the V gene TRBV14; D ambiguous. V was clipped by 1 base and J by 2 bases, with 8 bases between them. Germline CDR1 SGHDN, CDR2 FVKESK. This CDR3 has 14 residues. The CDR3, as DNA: TGTGCCAGCAGCCAAGGTCGCTTAAACTATGGCTACACCTTC. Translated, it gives CASSQGRLNYGYTF.

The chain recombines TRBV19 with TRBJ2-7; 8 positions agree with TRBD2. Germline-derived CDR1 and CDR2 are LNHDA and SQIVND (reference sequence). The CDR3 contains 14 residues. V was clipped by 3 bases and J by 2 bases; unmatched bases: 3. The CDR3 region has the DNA TGTGCCAGTAGTATCAAGCGGGAGCCCTACGAGCAGTACTTC. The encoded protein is CASSIKREPYEQYF.

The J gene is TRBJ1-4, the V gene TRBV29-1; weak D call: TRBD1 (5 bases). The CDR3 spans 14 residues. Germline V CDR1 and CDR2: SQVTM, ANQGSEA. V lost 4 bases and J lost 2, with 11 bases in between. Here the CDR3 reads CSVGLGATNEKLFF. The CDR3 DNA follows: TGCAGCGTTGGCTTAGGGGCGACTAATGAAAAACTGTTTTTT.

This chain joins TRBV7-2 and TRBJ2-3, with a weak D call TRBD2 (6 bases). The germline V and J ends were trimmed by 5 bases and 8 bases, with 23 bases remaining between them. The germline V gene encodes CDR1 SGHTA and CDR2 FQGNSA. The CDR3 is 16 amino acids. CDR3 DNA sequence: TGTGCCAGCAGCCCGCCGCCCGGGACTCCTCCGGGTACGCAGTATTTT. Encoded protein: CASSPPPGTPPGTQYF.

CDR3 nucleotide sequence: TGTGCCAGCAGTCGCACATTCGGCAATCAGCCCCAGCATTTT. Residues: CASSRTFGNQPQHF. V is TRBV6-5 and J is TRBJ1-5; D gene unclear. Germline V gene data show CDR1 as MNHEY and CDR2 as SVGAGI. This CDR3 has 14 amino acids. Trimming pared 5 bases from V and 2 bases from J, leaving 10 bases between.

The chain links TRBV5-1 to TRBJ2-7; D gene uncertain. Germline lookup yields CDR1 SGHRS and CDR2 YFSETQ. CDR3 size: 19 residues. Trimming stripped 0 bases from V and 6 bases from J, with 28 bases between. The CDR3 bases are TGCGCCAGCAGCTTGGACGCCTCCGCGTTTTGGGGTACTACTGGCGAGCAGTACTTC. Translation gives CASSLDASAFWGTTGEQYF. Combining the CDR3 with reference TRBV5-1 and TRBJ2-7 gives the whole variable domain KAGVTQTPRYLIKTRGQQVTLSCSPISGHRSVSWYQQTPGQGLQFLFEYFSETQRNKGNFPGRFSGRQFSNSRSEMNVSTLELGDSALYLCASSLDASAFWGTTGEQYFGPGTRLTVT.

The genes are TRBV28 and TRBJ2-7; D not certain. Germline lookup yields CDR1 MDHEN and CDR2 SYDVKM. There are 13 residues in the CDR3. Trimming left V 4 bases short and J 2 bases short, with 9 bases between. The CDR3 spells CASSSPAPYEQYF. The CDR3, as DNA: TGTGCCAGCAGTTCCCCCGCTCCCTACGAGCAGTACTTC.

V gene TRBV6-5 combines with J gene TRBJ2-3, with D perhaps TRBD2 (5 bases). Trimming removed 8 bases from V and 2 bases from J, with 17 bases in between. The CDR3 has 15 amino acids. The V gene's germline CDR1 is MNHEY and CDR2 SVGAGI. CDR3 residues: CASDIGLANTDTQYF. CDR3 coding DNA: TGTGCCAGCGATATTGGTCTAGCCAACACAGATACGCAGTATTTT.

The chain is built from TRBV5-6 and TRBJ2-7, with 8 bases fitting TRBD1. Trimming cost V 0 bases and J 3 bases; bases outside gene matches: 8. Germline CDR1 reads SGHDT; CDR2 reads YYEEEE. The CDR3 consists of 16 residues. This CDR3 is CASSLAPGQAYYEQYF. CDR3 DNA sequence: TGTGCCAGCAGCTTGGCACCGGGACAGGCCTACTACGAGCAGTACTTC. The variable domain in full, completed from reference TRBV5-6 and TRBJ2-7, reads DAGVTQSPTHLIKTRGQQVTLRCSPKSGHDTVSWYQQALGQGPQFIFQYYEEEERQRGNFPDRFSGHQFPNYSSELNVNALLLGDSALYLCASSLAPGQAYYEQYFGPGTRLTVT.

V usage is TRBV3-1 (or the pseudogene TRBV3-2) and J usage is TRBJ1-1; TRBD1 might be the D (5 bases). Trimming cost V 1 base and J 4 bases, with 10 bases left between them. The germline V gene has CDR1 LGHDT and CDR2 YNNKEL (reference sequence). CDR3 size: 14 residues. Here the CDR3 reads CASSQAVGGTEAFF. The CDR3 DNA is TGTGCCAGCAGCCAAGCGGTGGGGGGCACTGAAGCTTTCTTT.

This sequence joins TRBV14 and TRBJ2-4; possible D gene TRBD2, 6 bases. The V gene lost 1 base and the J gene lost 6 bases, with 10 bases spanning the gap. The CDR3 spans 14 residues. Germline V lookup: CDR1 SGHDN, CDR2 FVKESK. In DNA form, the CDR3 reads TGTGCCAGCAGCCAAGCTGGGCGGGGAAACATTCAGTACTTC. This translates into CASSQAGRGNIQYF.

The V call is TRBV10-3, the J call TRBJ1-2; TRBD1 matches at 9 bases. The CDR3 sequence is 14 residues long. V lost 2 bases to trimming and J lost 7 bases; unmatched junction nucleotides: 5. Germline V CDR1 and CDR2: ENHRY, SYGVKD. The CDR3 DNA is TGTGCCATCAGTGAGGCAGGGACAGGGACTGGCTACACCTTC. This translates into CAISEAGTGTGYTF.

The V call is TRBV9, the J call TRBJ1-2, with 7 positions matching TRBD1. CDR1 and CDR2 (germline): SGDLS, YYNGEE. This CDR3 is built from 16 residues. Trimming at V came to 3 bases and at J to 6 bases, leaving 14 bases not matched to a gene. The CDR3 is CASSANIRQGINGYTF. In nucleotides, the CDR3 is TGTGCCAGCAGCGCGAATATACGACAGGGTATAAATGGCTACACCTTC.

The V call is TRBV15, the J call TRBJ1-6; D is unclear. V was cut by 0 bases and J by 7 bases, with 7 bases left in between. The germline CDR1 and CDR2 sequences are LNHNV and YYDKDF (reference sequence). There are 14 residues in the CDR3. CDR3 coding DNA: TGTGCCACCAGCAGAGAAGGGTTGAATTCACCCCTCCACTTT. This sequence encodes CATSREGLNSPLHF. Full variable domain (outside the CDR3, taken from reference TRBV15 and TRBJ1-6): DAMVIQNPRYQVTQFGKPVTLSCSQTLNHNVMYWYQQKSSQAPKLLFHYYDKDFNNEADTPDNFQSRRPNTSFCFLDIRSPGLGDTAMYLCATSREGLNSPLHFGNGTRLTVT.

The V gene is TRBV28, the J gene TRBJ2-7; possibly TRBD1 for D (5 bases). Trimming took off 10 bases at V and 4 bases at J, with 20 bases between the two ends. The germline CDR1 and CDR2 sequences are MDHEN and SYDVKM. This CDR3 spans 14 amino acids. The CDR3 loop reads CATSSTGLLYEQYF. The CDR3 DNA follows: TGTGCCACCTCCAGCACAGGTCTCCTTTACGAGCAGTACTTC.

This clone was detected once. For the CDR3, the DNA is TGTGCCAGCAGTTTATGGAGTGAAGTGAACACTGAAGCTTTCTTT. Translated: CASSLWSEVNTEAFF. The chain employs TRBV28 and TRBJ1-1; D unresolved. The CDR3 is made up of 15 amino acids. Germline CDR1 reads MDHEN; CDR2 reads SYDVKM. Trimming left V 0 bases short and J 0 bases short, with 8 bases between.

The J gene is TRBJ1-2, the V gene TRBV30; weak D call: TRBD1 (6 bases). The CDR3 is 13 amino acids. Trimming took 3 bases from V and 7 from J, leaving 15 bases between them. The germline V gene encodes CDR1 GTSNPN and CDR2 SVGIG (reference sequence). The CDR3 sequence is CAWSSGHNSGYTF. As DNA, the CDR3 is TGTGCCTGGAGCTCGGGACACAATTCTGGCTACACCTTC.

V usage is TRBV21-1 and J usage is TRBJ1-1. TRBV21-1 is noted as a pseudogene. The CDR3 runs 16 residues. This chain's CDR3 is CASSKKKGKFGTEAFF. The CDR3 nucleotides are TGTGCCAGCAGCAAAAAAAAGGGAAAATTTGGCACTGAAGCTTTCTTT.